The 18 T cell receptor beta chains listed next were all sequenced from one sample in a study of identical twins. TCRdb used MiXCR to reprocess the 5' RACE reads, holding one entry per CDR3 protein. The sample consists of just under 650,000 distinct CDR3 sequences, just over 7% of them appearing once. These data were also reused for a study on yellow fever vaccine responses in identical twins.

Sequenced material: PBMCs. The receptors shown here come from a young woman in good health.

This clonotype was seen a few times. The chain employs TRBV5-1 and TRBJ2-2; D ambiguous. The germline V gene has CDR1 SGHRS and CDR2 YFSETQ. V was clipped by 4 bases and J by 1 base, with 14 bases between them. The CDR3 is made up of 16 amino acids. The CDR3 protein is CASSPSIELNTGELFF. The CDR3 nucleotides read TGCGCCAGCAGCCCGAGTATTGAGCTGAACACCGGGGAGCTGTTTTTT.

Only a few counts were recorded for this clonotype. The chain recombines TRBV12-3 or TRBV12-4 with TRBJ1-4; unclear D gene. The CDR3 covers 14 residues. Trimming pared 7 bases from V and 3 bases from J, leaving 12 bases between. This chain's CDR3 is CASTAVRPNEKLFF. DNA for the CDR3: TGTGCCAGCACCGCAGTACGCCCTAATGAAAAACTGTTTTTT.

This clonotype was observed many times. The chain recombines TRBV4-1 with TRBJ2-2, with 8 positions matching TRBD2. This CDR3 has 16 amino acids. The junction had 4 bases not matched to a gene; V was cut back by 1 base and J by 3 bases. Germline loops: CDR1 MGHRA, CDR2 YSYEKL. DNA of the CDR3: TGCGCCAGCAGCCAAGGGTCGGGGGGGTACACCGGGGAGCTGTTTTTT. This translates into CASSQGSGGYTGELFF.

This clonotype was seen a few times. V usage is TRBV11-2 and J usage is TRBJ1-4; 8 nucleotides align to TRBD1. V lost 0 bases to trimming and J lost 5 bases; unmatched junction nucleotides: 5. This CDR3 contains 16 residues. In germline, CDR1 is SGHAT, CDR2 FQNNGV. The CDR3 DNA reads TGTGCCAGCAGCTTAGAAGAGGGGGACAGGAATGAAAAACTGTTTTTT. This translates into CASSLEEGDRNEKLFF.

In its sample, this clonotype was seen many times. This chain joins TRBV29-1 and TRBJ1-1; TRBD1 might be the D (6 bases). Per the germline V gene, CDR1 is SQVTM and CDR2 is ANQGSEA. The CDR3 length is 14 residues. V was pared by 2 bases and J by 5 bases, with 15 bases between. The CDR3 protein is CSVEKGSGATEAFF. The CDR3 DNA sequence: TGCAGCGTTGAAAAGGGGTCGGGGGCTACTGAAGCTTTCTTT.

This clonotype showed up many times. This rearrangement joins TRBV7-3 to TRBJ2-3, with D possibly called TRBD1 or TRBD2 (5 bases each). The CDR3 covers 13 residues. Germline-derived CDR1 and CDR2 are SGHTA and FQGTGA. V was trimmed by 5 bases and J by 4 bases, leaving 10 bases between them. CDR3 DNA sequence: TGTGCCAGCAGCCCTGGGACCGCAGATACGCAGTATTTT. Protein product: CASSPGTADTQYF.

The V and J genes are TRBV27 and TRBJ1-1, with D perhaps matching TRBD1 (6 bases). With 8 bases removed from V and 5 bases from J, the gap between germline ends came to 18 bases. The CDR3 loop spans 14 amino acids. Germline V CDR1 and CDR2: MNHEY, SMNVEV (reference sequence). The CDR3 region has the DNA TGTGCCAGCCATGTTTTGGGGGCGGATACTGAAGCTTTCTTT. Its translation: CASHVLGADTEAFF.

This clonotype was counted only a few times. The gene calls are TRBV5-6 and TRBJ2-3; TRBD1 might be the D (6 bases). CDR1 is SGHDT, CDR2 YYEEEE, per germline. The CDR3 sequence is 13 residues long. V lost 1 base, J lost 14 bases, and 17 bases lay in between. The CDR3 reads CASSLYQGTSRYF. DNA of the CDR3: TGTGCCAGCAGCTTGTATCAGGGGACGTCTCGGTATTTT.

This clonotype has ten or more counts. The chain links TRBV5-6 to TRBJ1-1; D call uncertain. CDR1 and CDR2 (germline): SGHDT, YYEEEE. Trimming left V 1 base short and J 0 bases short, with 7 bases between. The CDR3 sequence is 14 residues long. CDR3: CASSLIGLNTEAFF. The CDR3 nucleotides read TGTGCCAGCAGCTTGATCGGGCTGAACACTGAAGCTTTCTTT. Variable domain in full (rest from reference TRBV5-6 and TRBJ1-1): DAGVTQSPTHLIKTRGQQVTLRCSPKSGHDTVSWYQQALGQGPQFIFQYYEEEERQRGNFPDRFSGHQFPNYSSELNVNALLLGDSALYLCASSLIGLNTEAFFGQGTRLTVV.

The rearrangement uses TRBV6-1 and TRBJ2-4; D is unresolved. CDR1 and CDR2 from the germline V gene are MNHNS and SASEGT. Between the trimmed V and J ends, which lost 7 bases and 5 bases, there was a span of 18 bases. The CDR3 runs to 15 residues. CDR3 nucleotides: TGTGCCAGCAACCCCACCGACAAAGGCCAAAACATTCAGTACTTC. This sequence encodes CASNPTDKGQNIQYF.

This clonotype was found many times. This chain links TRBV20-1 with TRBJ2-5, with D tentatively TRBD2 (6 bases). The germline V and J ends were trimmed by 5 bases and 2 bases, with 21 bases remaining between them. This CDR3 has 16 residues. Germline CDR1 is DFQATT and CDR2 is SNEGSKA (reference sequence). The CDR3 sequence: CSAERYSLAVQETQYF. CDR3 nucleotides: TGCAGTGCTGAGAGATATAGCTTAGCGGTACAAGAGACCCAGTACTTC.

The chain links TRBV20-1 to TRBJ1-1, with 12 bases lining up with TRBD1. There are 14 residues in the CDR3. The germline V gene has CDR1 DFQATT and CDR2 SNEGSKA (reference sequence). The V segment lost 4 bases and the J segment 4 bases; nucleotides outside the gene matches: 4. This CDR3 is CSAKGQGAGTEAFF. Here the CDR3 DNA reads TGCAGTGCTAAGGGACAGGGGGCTGGCACTGAAGCTTTCTTT.

Only a few counts were recorded for this clonotype. The genes are TRBV28 and TRBJ2-3; D tentatively fits TRBD1 or TRBD2 (5 bases each). Germline V gives CDR1 MDHEN, CDR2 SYDVKM. Trimming took 9 bases from V and 1 from J, leaving 14 bases between them. This CDR3 has 14 residues. CDR3 region: CASRGRLGTDTQYF. The CDR3 DNA reads as TGTGCCAGTCGGGGCCGGCTCGGCACAGATACGCAGTATTTT.

Notes on this clonotype: The DNA is omitted, as the CDR3 cannot be located on it reliably, and the CDR3 follows TCRdb's listing. V usage is TRBV20-1 and J usage is TRBJ2-7; TRBD1 reflects the table's D call only, with no check against the DNA. A total of 24 residues make up the CDR3, ends included. Germline values: CDR1 DFQATT, CDR2 SNEGSKA (reference sequence). CDR3 amino acids: CSAIRDRGRLRAVRRAGHQNEQYV.

The chain links TRBV3-1 to TRBJ2-2; TRBD2 matches at 11 bases. With 1 base clipped from V and 4 bases from J, the junction kept 2 bases outside the gene matches. This CDR3 has 16 residues. Germline assignment: CDR1 LGHDT and CDR2 YNNKEL (reference sequence). The CDR3 DNA reads TGTGCCAGCAGCCAAGGACTAGCGGGAATCACCGGGGAGCTGTTTTTT. This sequence encodes CASSQGLAGITGELFF. The full variable domain, its missing parts supplied by reference TRBV3-1 and TRBJ2-2, is DTAVSQTPKYLVTQMGNDKSIKCEQNLGHDTMYWYKQDSKKFLKIMFSYNNKELIINETVPNRFSPKSPDKAHLNLHINSLELGDSAVYFCASSQGLAGITGELFFGEGSRLTVL.

This clonotype was counted at least ten times. This chain links TRBV7-2 with TRBJ1-1; a possible D gene is TRBD1 (5 bases). This CDR3 comprises 13 residues. V was trimmed by 7 bases and J by 0 bases, leaving 9 bases between them. Per germline, CDR1 SGHTA and CDR2 FQGNSA. The CDR3 bases are TGTGCCAGCAATGCAGGGATGAACACTGAAGCTTTCTTT. It specifies CASNAGMNTEAFF.

J is TRBJ1-4 and V is TRBV29-1; 7 nucleotides align to TRBD1. V lost 4 bases to trimming and J lost 6 bases; unmatched junction nucleotides: 5. This CDR3 has 13 amino acids. The germline gives CDR1 SQVTM, CDR2 ANQGSEA. CDR3 region: CSVVGRGDEKLFF. The CDR3 DNA reads as TGCAGCGTTGTAGGCAGGGGGGATGAAAAACTGTTTTTT.

At least ten counts were recorded for this clonotype. The gene calls are TRBV28 and TRBJ2-3; perhaps TRBD1 as D (6 bases). Germline CDR1 and CDR2: MDHEN and SYDVKM. The CDR3 is 14 residues long. V lost 2 bases and J 7 bases, leaving 13 bases between the germline ends. CDR3 loop: CASSLRQEWNTQYF. DNA for the CDR3: TGTGCCAGCAGTTTAAGACAGGAGTGGAATACGCAGTATTTT.